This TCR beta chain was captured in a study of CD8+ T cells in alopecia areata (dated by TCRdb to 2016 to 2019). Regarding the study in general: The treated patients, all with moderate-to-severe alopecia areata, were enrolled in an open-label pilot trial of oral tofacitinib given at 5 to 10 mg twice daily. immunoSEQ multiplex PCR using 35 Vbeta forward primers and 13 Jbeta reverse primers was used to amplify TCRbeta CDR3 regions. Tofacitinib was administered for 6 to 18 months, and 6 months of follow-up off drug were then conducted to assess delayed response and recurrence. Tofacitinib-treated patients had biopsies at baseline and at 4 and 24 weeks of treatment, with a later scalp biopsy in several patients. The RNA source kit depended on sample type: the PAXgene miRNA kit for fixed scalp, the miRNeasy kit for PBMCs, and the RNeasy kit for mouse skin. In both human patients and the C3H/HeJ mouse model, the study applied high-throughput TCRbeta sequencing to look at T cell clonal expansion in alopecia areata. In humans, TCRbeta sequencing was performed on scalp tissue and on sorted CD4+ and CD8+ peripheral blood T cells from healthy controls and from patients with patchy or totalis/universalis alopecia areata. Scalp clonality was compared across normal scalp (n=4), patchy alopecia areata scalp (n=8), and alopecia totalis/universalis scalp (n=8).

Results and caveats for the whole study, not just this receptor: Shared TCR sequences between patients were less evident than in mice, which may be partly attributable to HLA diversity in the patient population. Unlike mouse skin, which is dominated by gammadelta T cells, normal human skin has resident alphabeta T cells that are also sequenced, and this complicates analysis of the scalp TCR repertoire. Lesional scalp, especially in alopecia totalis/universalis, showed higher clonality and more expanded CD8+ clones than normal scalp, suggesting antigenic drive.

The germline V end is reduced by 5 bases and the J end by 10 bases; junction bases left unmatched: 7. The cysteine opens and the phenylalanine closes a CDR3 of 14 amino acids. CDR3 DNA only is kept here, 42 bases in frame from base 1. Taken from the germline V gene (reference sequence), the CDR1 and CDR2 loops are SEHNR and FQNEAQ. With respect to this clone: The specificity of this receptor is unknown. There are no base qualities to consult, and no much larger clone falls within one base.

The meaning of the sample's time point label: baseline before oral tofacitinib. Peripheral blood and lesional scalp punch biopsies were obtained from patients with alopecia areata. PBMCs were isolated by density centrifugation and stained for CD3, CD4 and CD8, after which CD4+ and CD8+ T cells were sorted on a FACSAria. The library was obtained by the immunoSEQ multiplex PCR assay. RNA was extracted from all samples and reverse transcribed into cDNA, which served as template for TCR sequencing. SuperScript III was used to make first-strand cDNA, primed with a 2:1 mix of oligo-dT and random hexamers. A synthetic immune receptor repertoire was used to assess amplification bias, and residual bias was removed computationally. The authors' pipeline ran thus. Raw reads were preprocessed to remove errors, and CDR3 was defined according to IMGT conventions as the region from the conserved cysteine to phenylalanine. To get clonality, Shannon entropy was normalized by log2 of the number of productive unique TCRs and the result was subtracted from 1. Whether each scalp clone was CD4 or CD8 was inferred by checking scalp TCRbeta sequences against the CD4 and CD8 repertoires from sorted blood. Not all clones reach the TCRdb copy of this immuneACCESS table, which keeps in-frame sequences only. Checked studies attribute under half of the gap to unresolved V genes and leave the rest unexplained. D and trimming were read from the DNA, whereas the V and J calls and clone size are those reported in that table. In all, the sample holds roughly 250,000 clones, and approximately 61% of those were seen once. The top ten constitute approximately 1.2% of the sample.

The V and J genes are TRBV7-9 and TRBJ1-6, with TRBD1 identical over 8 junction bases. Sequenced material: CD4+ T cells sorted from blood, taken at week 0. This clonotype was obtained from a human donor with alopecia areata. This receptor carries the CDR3 CASSPGTGGSPLHF. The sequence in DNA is TGTGCCAGCAGCCCCGGGACAGGCGGCTCACCCCTCCACTTT.